This TCR beta chain was retrieved from a study of T cell responses to AZD1222 COVID-19 vaccine. Germline V gene sequence: CDR1 MNHEY, CDR2 SMNVEV (reference sequence). Trimming cost V 6 bases and J 2 bases, with 7 bases left between them. This CDR3 has 12 amino acids. Only in-frame clones appear in the TCRdb table, and some are missing; sequencing was by immunoSEQ multiplex PCR. Found here are 130,000 to 150,000 clones, 80% to 90% of them singletons; the top ten hold less than 7%. The sample was peripheral blood, taken on day 0 of AZD1222 vaccination. The V gene is TRBV27, the J gene TRBJ1-2; D ambiguous. The TCR was taken from an adult in good health. CDR3 loop: CASRTPNYGYTF. The CDR3 DNA is TGTGCCAGCAGAACCCCCAACTATGGCTACACCTTC.